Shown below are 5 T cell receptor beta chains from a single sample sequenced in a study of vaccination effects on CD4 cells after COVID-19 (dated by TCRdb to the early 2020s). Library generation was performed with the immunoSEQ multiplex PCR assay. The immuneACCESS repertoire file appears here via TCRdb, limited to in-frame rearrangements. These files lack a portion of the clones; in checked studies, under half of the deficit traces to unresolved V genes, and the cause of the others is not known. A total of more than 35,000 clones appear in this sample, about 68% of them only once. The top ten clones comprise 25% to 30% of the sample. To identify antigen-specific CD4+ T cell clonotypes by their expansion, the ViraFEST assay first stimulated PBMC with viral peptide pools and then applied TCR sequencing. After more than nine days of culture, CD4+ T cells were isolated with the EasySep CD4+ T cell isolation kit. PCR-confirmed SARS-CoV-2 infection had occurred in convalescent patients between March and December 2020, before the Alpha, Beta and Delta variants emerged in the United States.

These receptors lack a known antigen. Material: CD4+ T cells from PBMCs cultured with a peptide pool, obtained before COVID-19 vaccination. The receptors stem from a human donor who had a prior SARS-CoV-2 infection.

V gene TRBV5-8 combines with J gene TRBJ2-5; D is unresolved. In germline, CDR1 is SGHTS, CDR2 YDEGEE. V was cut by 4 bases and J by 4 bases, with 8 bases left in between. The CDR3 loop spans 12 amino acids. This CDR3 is CASSPTTETQYF. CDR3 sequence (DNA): TGTGCCAGCAGCCCAACTACAGAGACCCAGTACTTC.

CDR3 DNA sequence: TGTGCCAGCAGCCGGGTACGGGGCTCCTACAATGAGCAGTTCTTC. This sequence encodes CASSRVRGSYNEQFF. The chain uses TRBV7-2 and TRBJ2-1; maybe TRBD2 (5 bases). This CDR3 has 15 amino acids. V shed 5 bases and J shed 0 bases, with 11 bases lying between them. Looked up from germline, CDR1 is SGHTA and CDR2 is FQGNSA.

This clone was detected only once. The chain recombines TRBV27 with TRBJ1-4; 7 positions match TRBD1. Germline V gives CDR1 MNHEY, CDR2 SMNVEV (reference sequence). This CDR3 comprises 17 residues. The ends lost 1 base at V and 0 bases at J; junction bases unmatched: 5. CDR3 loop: CASSLLAGGPTNEKLFF. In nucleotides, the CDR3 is TGTGCCAGCAGTTTATTGGCAGGGGGGCCAACTAATGAAAAACTGTTTTTT.

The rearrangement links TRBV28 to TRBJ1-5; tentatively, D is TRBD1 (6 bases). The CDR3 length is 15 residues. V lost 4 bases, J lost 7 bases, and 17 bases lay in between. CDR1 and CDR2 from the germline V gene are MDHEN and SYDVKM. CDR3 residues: CASSWGGRGQQPQHF. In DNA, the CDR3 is TGTGCCAGCAGTTGGGGGGGGCGAGGGCAACAGCCCCAGCATTTT.

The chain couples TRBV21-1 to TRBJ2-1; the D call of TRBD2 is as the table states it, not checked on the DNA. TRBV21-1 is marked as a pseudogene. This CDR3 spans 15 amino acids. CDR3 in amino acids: CASSKGLGSYNEQFF. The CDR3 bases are TGTGCCAGCAGCAAAGGGCTAGGTTCCTACAATGAGCAGTTCTTC.